A selection of T cell receptor beta chains follows, all from one sample in a study of T cell repertoires in cytomegalovirus infection. TCRdb re-called the reads through MiXCR, storing one row per CDR3 protein. The table lists a few hundred thousand distinct CDR3 sequences, roughly 22% of them singletons. Sequenced sample: CD8+ T cells from PBMCs. The receptors were gathered from a human donor in good health (CMV status not recorded). Some clones in this sample may be carry-over from other donors' samples. Each CDR3 is given with its conserved first and last residue.

V gene,CDR3 protein
TRBV7-9,CASSPSETGELFF
TRBV7-2,CASSRDFQETQYF
TRBV20-1,CSAADREKGRYEQYF
TRBV2,CASGESLVPPPLHF
TRBV12-3/TRBV12-4,CASTPRGAGETQYF
TRBV19,CASTLQGMNTEAFF
TRBV7-3,CASSLGPGTGELFF
TRBV4-1,CASSQDYSGAEAEAFF
TRBV2,CASQEGLAPDTQYF
TRBV12-3/TRBV12-4,CASSLAGASDEQFF
TRBV3-1,CASSPELTGTSYEQYF
TRBV6-5,CASSYGVDTEAFF
TRBV20-1,CSASGGGGGWYNEQFF
TRBV15,CATSRGLAGGSGEQFF
TRBV2,CASGGTVNTEAFF
TRBV6-1,CASSEGSLSGNTEAFF
TRBV2,CASSGQGAAGNTIYF
TRBV6-6,CASSYSGSEGYTF
TRBV12-3/TRBV12-4,CASSYGGGNEQFF
TRBV5-6,CASRVLVTDTQYF
TRBV25-1,CASNPATYNEQFF
TRBV5-6,CASSFRPHAANQPQHF
TRBV12-3/TRBV12-4,CASILDREKGYEQYF
TRBV20-1,CSATDRTWSQYF
TRBV6-1,CASSQLAGGSDEQFF
TRBV19,CASSIRDLKQETQYF
TRBV19,CASSSYRVPGGEQYF
TRBV7-6,CASSALDGELWDEQFF
TRBV20-1,CSAREKGASFTEAFF
TRBV6-5,CASSYGQGGGYTF
TRBV7-2,CASSLPLGSTDTQYF
TRBV28,CASSLIAGGRETQYF
TRBV27,CASSLSLDNEQFF
TRBV7-9,CASSSTPPEVKHF
TRBV20-1,CSARQGMGTQYF
TRBV7-9,CASSSGGAEAFF
TRBV12-3/TRBV12-4,CASSLGTAFYEQYF
TRBV19,CASSIGVSAYNEQFF
TRBV20-1,CSARDRGWQGYGYTF
TRBV7-8,CASSLGLAGGYEQYF
TRBV24-1,CATSEGDFWEQYF
TRBV4-1,CASSQVSMAPRSYEQYF
TRBV7-3,CANSFFLHNEQFF